This T cell receptor (beta chain) came from a study of response to subunit inactivated influenza vaccine. TCRdb used MiXCR to reprocess the RT-PCR reads, holding one entry per CDR3 protein. This sample has 430,000 or so distinct CDR3 sequences, with approximately 9.9% found just once. CDR3 length equals 13 residues. The germline CDR1 and CDR2 sequences are ENHRY and SYGVKD. Trimming pared 11 bases from V and 5 bases from J, leaving 18 bases between. The sequenced sample was PBMCs from blood, obtained more than 35 days after vaccination. V gene TRBV10-3 combines with J gene TRBJ2-5; D is ambiguous. The receptor's source is a man in his forties or fifties who received an inactivated influenza vaccine. The CDR3 DNA follows: TGTGCCGTAGCTTGGTCCGAACGGGAGACCCAGTACTTC. Translating gives CAVAWSERETQYF.